The 9 T cell receptor beta chains below come from one sample, sequenced in a study of T cells after yellow fever vaccination. TCRdb recomputed calls from the 5' RACE reads with MiXCR, one row per CDR3 protein. The profile covers a few hundred thousand distinct CDR3 sequences, with 17% appearing a single time and approximately 15% taken by the ten largest. The sequences come from PBMCs, collected more than 4 days after the first yellow fever vaccination. The receptors originated from a man between 18 and 29 years old who received the YFV17D yellow fever vaccine.

The genes are TRBV20-1 and TRBJ1-5; no firm D call. In germline, CDR1 is DFQATT, CDR2 SNEGSKA (reference sequence). The V and J ends lost 3 bases and 3 bases respectively, with 9 bases between them. The CDR3 loop spans 13 amino acids. The chain's CDR3 is CSASLGFNQPQHF. DNA for the CDR3: TGCAGTGCTAGTTTGGGATTCAATCAGCCCCAGCATTTT.

The J gene is TRBJ2-7, the V gene TRBV15; D ambiguous. CDR3 length: 16 residues. Germline V gene data show CDR1 as LNHNV and CDR2 as YYDKDF (reference sequence). Trimming left V 1 base short and J 1 base short, with 14 bases between. The CDR3 region is CATSRGPGTVSYEQYF. CDR3 nucleotide sequence: TGTGCCACCAGCAGAGGTCCCGGTACGGTATCCTACGAGCAGTACTTC. Together with reference TRBV15 and TRBJ2-7, the CDR3 gives the full variable domain: DAMVIQNPRYQVTQFGKPVTLSCSQTLNHNVMYWYQQKSSQAPKLLFHYYDKDFNNEADTPDNFQSRRPNTSFCFLDIRSPGLGDTAMYLCATSRGPGTVSYEQYFGPGTRLTVT.

The chain carries TRBV20-1 and TRBJ1-1; maybe TRBD1 (5 bases). V shed 4 bases and J shed 4 bases, with 22 bases lying between them. CDR3 length equals 16 residues. Per the germline V gene, CDR1 is DFQATT and CDR2 is SNEGSKA (reference sequence). CDR3 sequence: CSANTRDRSWGTEAFF. The CDR3 region has the DNA TGCAGTGCTAACACCAGGGACCGCTCTTGGGGCACTGAAGCTTTCTTT.

This clonotype was detected only a few times. The genes are TRBV18 and TRBJ2-3; D is perhaps TRBD2 (5 bases). In germline, CDR1 is KGHSH, CDR2 LQKENI. V was cut by 5 bases and J by 5 bases, with 17 bases left in between. This CDR3 comprises 15 residues. This CDR3 reads CASSGPRVVGDTQYF. The CDR3 DNA is TGTGCCAGCTCAGGTCCGCGGGTAGTTGGAGATACGCAGTATTTT.

This clonotype was counted many times. The chain employs TRBV20-1 and TRBJ2-5; 7 bases agree with TRBD1. The length of the CDR3 is 12 residues. Germline loops: CDR1 DFQATT, CDR2 SNEGSKA (reference sequence). J lost 2 bases, V lost 5 bases, and 2 bases had no gene match. For the CDR3, the DNA is TGCAGTGCTGGGACAGATCAAGAGACCCAGTACTTC. Its protein product is CSAGTDQETQYF.

A few counts support this clonotype. The chain has TRBV7-8 and TRBJ2-2; D is tentatively TRBD1 or TRBD2 (5 bases each). The CDR3 is 14 residues long. Germline lookup yields CDR1 SGHVS and CDR2 FQNEAQ. V was clipped by 1 base and J by 7 bases, with 10 bases between them. CDR3 nucleotide sequence: TGTGCCAGCAGCTTAGACGGGGCTGGCGGGGAGCTGTTTTTT. This gives the protein CASSLDGAGGELFF.

This clonotype was seen at least ten times. This chain uses TRBV5-4 with TRBJ2-7; possible D gene TRBD1, 6 bases. The germline V gene encodes CDR1 SGHNT and CDR2 YYREEE (reference sequence). V dropped 4 bases and J dropped 3 bases, with 14 bases sitting between them. The CDR3 runs to 14 residues. CDR3 region: CASSLGLQGYEQYF. CDR3 in DNA: TGTGCCAGCAGCCTGGGCCTACAGGGCTACGAGCAGTACTTC.

The chain couples TRBV19 to TRBJ2-2, with D possibly being TRBD2 (7 bases). V shed 10 bases and J shed 4 bases, with 13 bases lying between them. This CDR3 is built from 13 residues. Per germline, CDR1 LNHDA and CDR2 SQIVND (reference sequence). The chain's CDR3 is CATNREGTGELFF. DNA for the CDR3: TGTGCCACTAACAGGGAGGGCACCGGGGAGCTGTTTTTT.

This clonotype was counted at least ten times. This sequence joins TRBV29-1 and TRBJ2-1, with D hard to call. Looked up from germline, CDR1 is SQVTM and CDR2 is ANQGSEA. This CDR3 comprises 16 residues. V was pared by 6 bases and J by 0 bases, with 18 bases between. CDR3 in amino acids: CSVALTWPSSYNEQFF. Here the CDR3 DNA reads TGCAGCGTCGCCTTAACATGGCCCAGCTCCTACAATGAGCAGTTCTTC.